The entry below describes one T cell receptor (beta chain). Its antigen is not identified. A read error may be the cause here, since a much bigger clone is one base away. These data come from a study of molecular identifiers for immune sequencing clone quantification. The CDR3 spans 11 residues. The germline V gene has CDR1 SGHRS and CDR2 YFSETQ. Bulk TCR libraries used previously described methods and listed TCR primers. Via MiXCR, TCRdb re-called the PCR reads, giving one row per CDR3 protein. The data contain approximately 9,800 distinct CDR3 sequences, roughly a sixth of them singletons. Study outcomes and limitations: Highly expanded clone sizes could be underestimated by identical TCR molecules that share a barcode. Beyond 20 RNA copies, clones held over 99% of effector molecules, compared with under 1% in naive cells.

Between about 19,000 and 1,100,000 sorted cells, with 10%, 30% or 50% RNA, yielded naive CD8 libraries. The sequenced sample was naive CD8+ T cells from blood, with Jurkat cell RNA spiked in. The subset is: FACS-sorted CD8+CD4-CCR7+CD45RA+ naive T cells. This TCR came from a human donor in good health. Some libraries in this study had Jurkat cell RNA spiked in. The genes are TRBV5-1 and TRBJ2-7; TRBD1 is a possible D gene (6 bases). This CDR3 reads CASSWGRERYF. The CDR3 coding sequence is TGCGCCAGCAGCTGGGGGCGCGAGCGGTACTTC.